This T cell receptor beta chain derives from a study of identical twins. The CDR3 is made up of 17 amino acids. CDR1 and CDR2 (germline): SGHRS, YFSETQ. J was trimmed by 2 bases and V by 0 bases; bases with no gene match: 11. Study conclusions and caveats: Cross-sectional statistical analysis was relied on for the conclusions, without the same donors being followed. Twins shared out-of-frame alpha sequences with excess low generation probability.

This clonotype was counted between two and nine times. Its matching antigen is unknown. TCRdb fed the 5' RACE reads into MiXCR, producing one record per CDR3 protein. Seen here are some 1,600,000 distinct CDR3 sequences, around a third observed once, and the top ten hold 0.27%. Donors uniformly comprised healthy Caucasians. The sequencing input was cord blood. The chain uses TRBV5-1 and TRBJ2-7, with 7 bases aligning to TRBD2. This clonotype was obtained from a newborn girl in good health. The CDR3 nucleotides read TGCGCCAGCAGCTTGGACCTCTTAAGAGCGGGAACCTACGAGCAGTACTTC. It translates to CASSLDLLRAGTYEQYF.